This TCR beta chain was identified in a study of CD4 and CD8 cells across lung adenocarcinoma regions. Localized lung adenocarcinoma, a non-small cell lung cancer, affected the donors. TCRdb reprocessed the PCR reads with MiXCR, giving one entry per CDR3 protein. The table records under 13,000 distinct CDR3 sequences, roughly 50% of them present only once. Judged by abundance, this clonotype is medium-sized. The sequenced sample consisted of CD4+ T cells from the center of a lung tumor. This clonotype was sampled from a male donor with lung adenocarcinoma. The CD4 and CD8 labels of this study may be unreliable.

The CDR3 DNA reads TGTGCCAGCAGTAAGGGATCTGGGGTTACAGAAGCTTTCTTT. Its translation: CASSKGSGVTEAFF. The chain employs TRBV6-1 and TRBJ1-1; D unclear. The CDR3 consists of 14 residues. Trimming stripped 5 bases from V and 8 bases from J, with 18 bases between. CDR1 and CDR2 (germline): MNHNS, SASEGT.